This T cell receptor (beta chain) derives from a study of cytomegalovirus exposure and HLA in healthy donors. Study-wide results and limits: Altogether, more than 150 TCR beta chains were recorded as cytomegalovirus-associated. TCR beta sequences reportedly predicted most subjects' HLA-A and HLA-B alleles accurately.

The CDR3 covers 13 residues. The germline CDR1 and CDR2 sequences are SGHTA and FQGNSA. The J segment lost 3 bases and the V segment lost 6 bases, leaving 3 bases of the junction unmatched. Comments on this clone: Its target is not known.

In the PCR, 60 Vbeta and 13 Jbeta primers were used. Original handling: The authors later counted about 80 million unique TCR beta chains, some 12 million of them shared. Method: immunoSEQ multiplex PCR; TCRdb's copy keeps in-frame clones and lacks some. The V and J calls and clone size are taken from that table; D and trimming were inferred from the DNA. This sample carries approximately 110,000 clones, roughly 69% of them seen once, and the ten largest clones take 3.5% to 4%. This receptor was identified in a man aged 30-40 years in good health and CMV-seropositive. Sequenced: PBMCs. The chain joins TRBV7-2 to TRBJ1-2; TRBD1 aligns across 8 bases. CDR3: CASSSGQDYGYTF. The CDR3, as DNA: TGTGCCAGCAGTTCGGGACAGGACTATGGCTACACCTTC.